A selection of T cell receptor beta chains follows, all from one sample in a study of T cell responses to AZD1222 COVID-19 vaccine. Using immunoSEQ multiplex PCR, the repertoire was profiled, and TCRdb retains in-frame clones only, with some absent. The sample holds 45,000 to 60,000 clones; nearly 90% are singletons and the top ten take 3% to 4%. The sample here was peripheral blood, taken on day 0 of AZD1222 vaccination. The receptors here all came from an adult in good health. Both conserved end residues are part of each CDR3. Fields, in order: J gene, V gene, CDR3 protein.

j_gene: TRBJ2-1; v_gene: TRBV4-2; CDR3aa: CASSQGRRDGLNEQFF
j_gene: TRBJ2-2; v_gene: TRBV5-3; CDR3aa: CARSLGGNTGELFF
j_gene: TRBJ1-1; v_gene: TRBV6-2/TRBV6-3; CDR3aa: CASSYPGTGRNTEAFF
j_gene: TRBJ1-1; v_gene: TRBV10-3; CDR3aa: CAIIGQLNTEAFF
j_gene: TRBJ1-6; v_gene: TRBV7-2; CDR3aa: CASSSGGAGVNSPLHF
j_gene: TRBJ1-1; v_gene: TRBV10-1; CDR3aa: CASSEVGGMNTEAFF
j_gene: TRBJ2-3; v_gene: TRBV19; CDR3aa: CASLSGDTQYF
j_gene: TRBJ1-5; v_gene: TRBV13; CDR3aa: CASSFSGTGGGNQPQHF
j_gene: TRBJ2-3; v_gene: TRBV3-1/TRBV3-2; CDR3aa: CASSQDERGLRSADTQYF
j_gene: TRBJ2-3; v_gene: TRBV5-4; CDR3aa: CASSPDWTVTDTQYF
j_gene: TRBJ1-1; v_gene: TRBV29-1; CDR3aa: CSVEGESVTEAFF
j_gene: TRBJ2-1; v_gene: TRBV3-1/TRBV3-2; CDR3aa: CASRLMAGGPQLF
j_gene: TRBJ1-5; v_gene: TRBV19; CDR3aa: CASSWDSNQPQHF
j_gene: TRBJ1-3; v_gene: TRBV30; CDR3aa: CAWRYGSTSTIYF
j_gene: TRBJ1-2; v_gene: TRBV6-6; CDR3aa: CASSRPQRWAGEAGYTF
j_gene: TRBJ1-2; v_gene: TRBV6-5; CDR3aa: CASSYVRGANYGYTF
j_gene: TRBJ2-4; v_gene: TRBV19; CDR3aa: CASSMAGDAAKNIQYF
j_gene: TRBJ2-3; v_gene: TRBV20-1; CDR3aa: CSASRGGLDTQYF
j_gene: TRBJ2-3; v_gene: TRBV2; CDR3aa: CASRTQGLGRNTQYF
j_gene: TRBJ1-2; v_gene: TRBV5-1; CDR3aa: CASSLGTGYDYGYTF
j_gene: TRBJ2-3; v_gene: TRBV9; CDR3aa: CASSVATTTTDTQYF
j_gene: TRBJ2-7; v_gene: TRBV12-3/TRBV12-4; CDR3aa: CASRTDVSYEQYF
j_gene: TRBJ1-5; v_gene: TRBV10-3; CDR3aa: CAISGSGANQPQHF
j_gene: TRBJ2-1; v_gene: TRBV4-3; CDR3aa: CASSGETYNEQFF
j_gene: TRBJ2-1; v_gene: TRBV7-2; CDR3aa: CASSLARGGYNEQFF
j_gene: TRBJ1-4; v_gene: TRBV2; CDR3aa: CASRDRGEKLFF
j_gene: TRBJ1-2; v_gene: TRBV19; CDR3aa: CASSNRQGTGGYTF
j_gene: TRBJ2-1; v_gene: TRBV7-6; CDR3aa: CASSQPSTSGNEQFF
j_gene: TRBJ1-5; v_gene: TRBV30; CDR3aa: CAWTPGENFYNQPQHF
j_gene: TRBJ2-3; v_gene: TRBV6-4; CDR3aa: CASSVEGGLTDTQYF
j_gene: TRBJ1-4; v_gene: TRBV28; CDR3aa: CASSSPGQPNEKLFF
j_gene: TRBJ1-2; v_gene: TRBV5-1; CDR3aa: CASSFEGSGGYTF
j_gene: TRBJ2-4; v_gene: TRBV6-6; CDR3aa: CASSSGTSLIQYF
j_gene: TRBJ1-2; v_gene: TRBV5-5; CDR3aa: CASSPRDANYGYTF
j_gene: TRBJ1-5; v_gene: TRBV2; CDR3aa: CASSARDSRYSNQPQHF
j_gene: TRBJ1-4; v_gene: TRBV7-3; CDR3aa: CASSLISGEKLFF
j_gene: TRBJ1-5; v_gene: TRBV7-7; CDR3aa: CASSPGTSGPQHF